One and the same sample provided the 22 T cell receptor beta chains below, sequenced in a study of CD8 T cells in ankylosing spondylitis. TCRdb re-called the 5' RACE reads through MiXCR, storing one row per CDR3 protein. The table records roughly 150,000 distinct CDR3 sequences, 6% to 8% of them present only once. The specimen sequenced was blood, either unsorted or a sorted T cell fraction (not recorded which). The origin of the receptors is a female donor with ankylosing spondylitis or in good health (not recorded which).

This clonotype has a count of ten or more. CDR3 DNA sequence: TGTGCCAGCCGGGCCTCTTATAATTCACCCCTCCACTTT. This encodes CASRASYNSPLHF. V is TRBV12-3 or TRBV12-4 and J is TRBJ1-6; D is ambiguous. This CDR3 has 13 amino acids. V was clipped by 8 bases and J by 4 bases, with 9 bases between them.

This clonotype occurred many times. The gene calls are TRBV19 and TRBJ1-4; D perhaps matches TRBD1 (5 bases). Germline CDR1 LNHDA, CDR2 SQIVND (reference sequence). The V gene lost 6 bases and the J gene lost 5 bases, with 13 bases spanning the gap. The CDR3 consists of 14 residues. The CDR3 coding sequence is TGTGCCAGTAGCCAGGGTCCGGCAAATGAAAAACTGTTTTTT. This sequence encodes CASSQGPANEKLFF.

The chain links TRBV5-1 to TRBJ2-6; D is unresolved. CDR3 length: 17 residues. CDR1 SGHRS and CDR2 YFSETQ come from the germline V gene. The ends were cut back, 0 bases at V and 2 bases at J, with 12 bases in the middle. CDR3 nucleotide sequence: TGCGCCAGCAGCTTGGGGGTCTCCGTAACTGGGGCCAACGTCCTGACTTTC. It is translated as CASSLGVSVTGANVLTF.

There are a few counts of this clonotype. The chain recombines TRBV10-3 with TRBJ1-5, with D uncertain. Per the germline V gene, CDR1 is ENHRY and CDR2 is SYGVKD. CDR3 length: 13 residues. Trimming removed 3 bases at V and 3 bases at J, with 6 bases between. CDR3 amino acids: CAISDGVNQPQHF. Written as DNA, the CDR3 is TGTGCCATCAGTGACGGGGTCAATCAGCCCCAGCATTTT.

This clonotype has a handful of counts. This sequence joins TRBV5-6 and TRBJ2-3, with a weak D call TRBD1 (5 bases). The CDR3 spans 16 residues. Deletions cut 2 bases from V and 6 bases from J, with 19 bases between. Germline assignment: CDR1 SGHDT and CDR2 YYEEEE. DNA of the CDR3: TGTGCCAGCAGCTTCGTGGGCCAGGGCCGGCGGGATACGCAGTATTTT. Protein product: CASSFVGQGRRDTQYF.

The sample holds many counts of this clonotype. The rearrangement joins TRBV9 to TRBJ1-2; D ambiguous. Looked up from germline, CDR1 is SGDLS and CDR2 is YYNGEE. CDR3 size: 12 residues. V was clipped by 5 bases and J by 7 bases, with 12 bases between them. The CDR3 DNA reads as TGTGCCAGCAGTCCATTTGAGGGTGGCTACACCTTC. Protein: CASSPFEGGYTF.

This clonotype occurred many times. V is TRBV11-2 and J is TRBJ1-5; D possibly corresponds to TRBD1 (5 bases). V shed 0 bases and J shed 4 bases, with 10 bases lying between them. The CDR3 contains 15 residues. Per germline, CDR1 SGHAT and CDR2 FQNNGV. Here the CDR3 reads CASSLDGTYNQPQHF. As DNA, the CDR3 is TGTGCCAGCAGCTTAGATGGGACTTATAATCAGCCCCAGCATTTT. The variable domain in full, completed from reference TRBV11-2 and TRBJ1-5, reads EAGVAQSPRYKIIEKRQSVAFWCNPISGHATLYWYQQILGQGPKLLIQFQNNGVVDDSQLPKDRFSAERLKGVDSTLKIQPAKLEDSAVYLCASSLDGTYNQPQHFGDGTRLSIL.

In this sample, this clonotype turned up many times. V gene TRBV12-3 or TRBV12-4 combines with J gene TRBJ1-2, with D unresolved. This CDR3 has 15 amino acids. Trimming took off 0 bases at V and 2 bases at J, with 10 bases between the two ends. In DNA, the CDR3 is TGTGCCAGCAGTTTAGCCGGCCTGCCAAACTATGGCTACACCTTC. It is translated as CASSLAGLPNYGYTF.

In this sample, this clonotype turned up many times. The chain recombines TRBV28 with TRBJ2-1; D tentatively fits TRBD1 or TRBD2 (5 bases each). The CDR3 loop spans 15 amino acids. Trimming removed 8 bases from V and 6 bases from J, with 20 bases in between. Looked up from germline, CDR1 is MDHEN and CDR2 is SYDVKM. CDR3 coding DNA: TGTGCCAGCTCATACTCCGGGGCCCTAGGCAATGAGCAGTTCTTC. Protein: CASSYSGALGNEQFF.

V gene TRBV12-3 or TRBV12-4 combines with J gene TRBJ1-1; 7 bases align to TRBD1. The CDR3 contains 15 residues. V gave up 5 bases and J gave up 4 bases; unmatched junction bases: 10. The CDR3 nucleotides read TGTGCCAGCAGTCCCCCTCGGGGACAGTCCACTGAAGCTTTCTTT. Amino acids: CASSPPRGQSTEAFF.

There are a few counts of this clonotype. The genes are TRBV6-6 and TRBJ2-7; D remains unclear. Germline V lookup: CDR1 MNHNY, CDR2 SVGAGI (reference sequence). The CDR3 has 13 residues. With 6 bases removed from V and 0 bases from J, the gap between germline ends came to 9 bases. The CDR3 DNA reads TGTGCCAGCAGCACGGCAAGCTCCTACGAGCAGTACTTC. Protein product: CASSTASSYEQYF.

This clonotype has ten or more counts. The chain joins TRBV7-2 to TRBJ1-2, with D possibly TRBD1 on 5 matching bases. The ends were cut back, 4 bases at V and 0 bases at J, with 9 bases in the middle. This CDR3 is built from 14 residues. Per the germline V gene, CDR1 is SGHTA and CDR2 is FQGNSA. Here the CDR3 reads CASSSQGANYGYTF. DNA for the CDR3: TGTGCCAGCAGCTCCCAGGGAGCTAACTATGGCTACACCTTC.

The chain joins TRBV7-8 to TRBJ2-3, with D possibly matching TRBD1 (6 bases). Germline V CDR1 and CDR2: SGHVS, FQNEAQ. Trimming removed 2 bases at V and 1 base at J, with 13 bases between. The CDR3 consists of 16 residues. CDR3 DNA: TGTGCCAGCAGCTTATGGGACACAGGCCGCACAGATACGCAGTATTTT. It codes for CASSLWDTGRTDTQYF.

This chain links TRBV3-1 with TRBJ2-7; D is undetermined. Germline V gene lookup returns CDR1 LGHDT and CDR2 YNNKEL (reference sequence). The CDR3 consists of 15 residues. Deletions cut 0 bases from V and 5 bases from J, with 14 bases between. The CDR3 nucleotides are TGTGCCAGCAGCCAAGATCTGGGCAGGTTGGACGAGCAGTACTTC. It codes for CASSQDLGRLDEQYF.

In this sample, this clonotype turned up many times. The chain links TRBV7-9 to TRBJ2-7, with 8 bases that match TRBD1. The CDR3 has 17 residues. The V and J ends lost 5 bases and 4 bases, in that order; junction bases with no gene match: 16. Germline V CDR1 and CDR2: SEHNR, FQNEAQ (reference sequence). The CDR3 sequence is CASSQTRTGQATYEQYF. The CDR3 DNA sequence: TGTGCCAGCAGCCAAACCCGAACGGGACAGGCCACATACGAGCAGTACTTC.

This clonotype was detected many times. This chain uses TRBV12-3 or TRBV12-4 with TRBJ1-5; D is unclear. Deletions cut 3 bases from V and 6 bases from J, with 6 bases between. The CDR3 has 12 residues. The DNA of the CDR3 is TGTGCCAGCAGTTTGTCCGGTCAGCCCCAGCATTTT. Protein: CASSLSGQPQHF.

This clonotype was seen at least ten times. The chain uses TRBV12-3 or TRBV12-4 and TRBJ2-3; D may be TRBD2 (5 bases). The CDR3 is 14 residues long. V lost 1 base, J lost 0 bases, and 5 bases lay in between. The CDR3 region is CASSLGTSTDTQYF. As DNA, the CDR3 is TGTGCCAGCAGTTTAGGGACTAGCACAGATACGCAGTATTTT.

This clonotype was seen at least ten times. The rearrangement links TRBV2 to TRBJ1-4; TRBD1 matches at 10 bases. Germline V gene sequence: CDR1 SNHLY, CDR2 FYNNEI. V gave up 6 bases and J gave up 7 bases; unmatched junction bases: 2. The CDR3 consists of 13 residues. CDR3 bases: TGTGCCAGCAGGACAGGGGGCGGTGAAAAACTGTTTTTT. Its protein product is CASRTGGGEKLFF.

This clonotype has a count of ten or more. The chain links TRBV7-9 to TRBJ2-2; possible D gene TRBD2, 5 bases. From germline, CDR1 is SEHNR and CDR2 FQNEAQ (reference sequence). V lost 7 bases, J lost 5 bases, and 8 bases lay in between. The CDR3 runs to 12 residues. CDR3 in amino acids: CASTPGTGELFF. The DNA of the CDR3 is TGTGCCAGCACCCCGGGAACCGGGGAGCTGTTTTTT.

This clonotype was detected ten times or more. J is TRBJ2-5 and V is TRBV6-1; 10 bases agree with TRBD1. CDR3 length equals 16 residues. After removal of 7 bases from V and 5 bases from J, the junction contained 13 bases not matched to a gene. The germline V gene encodes CDR1 MNHNS and CDR2 SASEGT. The CDR3 loop is CASTSSPGQGIETQYF. CDR3 DNA: TGTGCCAGCACCTCCTCCCCGGGACAGGGGATCGAGACCCAGTACTTC.

The chain joins TRBV25-1 to TRBJ2-1; D not resolved. Germline values: CDR1 MGHDK, CDR2 SYGVNS. V was shortened by 9 bases and J by 4 bases, with 1 base between the two germline ends. CDR3 length: 9 residues. The DNA for the CDR3 is TGTGCCAGGTACAATGAGCAGTTCTTC. Its translation is CARYNEQFF. The complete variable domain, with remaining parts taken from reference TRBV25-1 and TRBJ2-1, reads EADIYQTPRYLVIGTGKKITLECSQTMGHDKMYWYQQDPGMELHLIHYSYGVNSTEKGDLSSESTVSRIRTEHFPLTLESARPSHTSQYLCARYNEQFFGPGTRLTVL.

This clonotype was observed a few times. The chain employs TRBV14 and TRBJ1-1; D call uncertain. Germline CDR1 and CDR2: SGHDN and FVKESK. This CDR3 spans 12 amino acids. V gave up 6 bases and J gave up 0 bases, with 5 bases separating them. CDR3: CASRLLNTEAFF. CDR3 sequence (DNA): TGTGCCAGCAGACTATTGAACACTGAAGCTTTCTTT.